These 2 T cell receptor beta chains were all obtained from the same sample, sequenced in a study of blood T cell repertoires in COVID-19. Repertoires were generated with immunoSEQ multiplex PCR, while TCRdb's copy carries only in-frame clones and drops some. The table records about 300,000 clones, about 91% of them present only once. Sequenced material: peripheral blood. These receptors were collected from a woman aged 25 to 39 who had recovered from COVID-19.

The rearrangement links TRBV19 to TRBJ2-1, with 11 nucleotides matching TRBD2. CDR3 length equals 16 residues. Germline loops: CDR1 LNHDA, CDR2 SQIVND (reference sequence). The junction had 6 bases not matched to a gene; V was cut back by 4 bases and J by 4 bases. CDR3 protein: CASSRSSGGLYNEQFF. CDR3 sequence (DNA): TGTGCCAGTAGTAGGTCTAGCGGGGGGTTGTACAATGAGCAGTTCTTC.

The V gene is TRBV7-2, the J gene TRBJ1-2; no clear D gene. Trimming cost V 5 bases and J 3 bases, with 13 bases left between them. In germline, CDR1 is SGHTA, CDR2 FQGNSA. The CDR3 loop spans 14 amino acids. CDR3 loop: CASSALFRDYGYTF. The DNA of the CDR3 is TGTGCCAGCAGCGCCTTATTTCGGGACTATGGCTACACCTTC.